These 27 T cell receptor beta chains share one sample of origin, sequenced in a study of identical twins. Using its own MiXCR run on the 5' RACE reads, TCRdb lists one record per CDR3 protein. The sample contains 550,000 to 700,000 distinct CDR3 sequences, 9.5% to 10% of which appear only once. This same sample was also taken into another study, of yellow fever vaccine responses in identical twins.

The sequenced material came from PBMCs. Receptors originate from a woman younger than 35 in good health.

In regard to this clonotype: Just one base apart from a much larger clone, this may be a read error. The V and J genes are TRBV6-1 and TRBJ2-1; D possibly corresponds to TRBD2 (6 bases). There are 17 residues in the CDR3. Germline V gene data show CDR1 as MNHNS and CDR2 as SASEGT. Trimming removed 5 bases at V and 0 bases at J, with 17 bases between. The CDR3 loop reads CASSPRTTAGSYNEQFF. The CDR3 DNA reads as TGTGCCAGCAGTCCCCGAACCACAGCGGGCTCCTACAATGAGCAGTTCTTC.

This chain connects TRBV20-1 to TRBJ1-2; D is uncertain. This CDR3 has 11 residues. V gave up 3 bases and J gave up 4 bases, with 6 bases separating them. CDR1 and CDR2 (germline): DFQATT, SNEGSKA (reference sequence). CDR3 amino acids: CSASSPYGYTF. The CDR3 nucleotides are TGCAGTGCTAGTTCTCCCTATGGCTACACCTTC.

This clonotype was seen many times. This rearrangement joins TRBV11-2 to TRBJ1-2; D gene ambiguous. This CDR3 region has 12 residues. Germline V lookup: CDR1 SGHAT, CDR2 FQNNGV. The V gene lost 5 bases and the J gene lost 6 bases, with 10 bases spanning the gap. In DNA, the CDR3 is TGTGCCAGCAGCCCAAACACCAATGGCTACACCTTC. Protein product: CASSPNTNGYTF.

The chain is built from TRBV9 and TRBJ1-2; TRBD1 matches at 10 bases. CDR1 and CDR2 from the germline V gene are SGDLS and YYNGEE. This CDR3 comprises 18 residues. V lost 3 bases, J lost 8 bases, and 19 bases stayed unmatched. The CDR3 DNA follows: TGTGCCAGCAGCGACAGGGGCAGCCGGGGGACAGGGGCTGGCGGCTACACCTTC. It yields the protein CASSDRGSRGTGAGGYTF.

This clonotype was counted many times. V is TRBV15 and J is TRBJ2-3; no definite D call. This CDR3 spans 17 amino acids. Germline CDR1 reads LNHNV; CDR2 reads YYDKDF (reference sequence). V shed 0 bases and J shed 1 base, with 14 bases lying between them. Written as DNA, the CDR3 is TGTGCCACCAGCAGAGATCCGTTAGGCCGGGGCACAGATACGCAGTATTTT. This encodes CATSRDPLGRGTDTQYF. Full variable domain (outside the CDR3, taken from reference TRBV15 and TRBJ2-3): DAMVIQNPRYQVTQFGKPVTLSCSQTLNHNVMYWYQQKSSQAPKLLFHYYDKDFNNEADTPDNFQSRRPNTSFCFLDIRSPGLGDTAMYLCATSRDPLGRGTDTQYFGPGTRLTVL.

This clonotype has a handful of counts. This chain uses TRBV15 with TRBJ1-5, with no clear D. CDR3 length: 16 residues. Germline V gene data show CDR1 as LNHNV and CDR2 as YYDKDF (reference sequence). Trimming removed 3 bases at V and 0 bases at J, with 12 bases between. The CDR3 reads CATSSVPLDSNQPQHF. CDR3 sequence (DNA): TGTGCCACCAGCAGTGTGCCGCTGGATAGCAATCAGCCCCAGCATTTT. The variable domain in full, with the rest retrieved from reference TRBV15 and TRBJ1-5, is DAMVIQNPRYQVTQFGKPVTLSCSQTLNHNVMYWYQQKSSQAPKLLFHYYDKDFNNEADTPDNFQSRRPNTSFCFLDIRSPGLGDTAMYLCATSSVPLDSNQPQHFGDGTRLSIL.

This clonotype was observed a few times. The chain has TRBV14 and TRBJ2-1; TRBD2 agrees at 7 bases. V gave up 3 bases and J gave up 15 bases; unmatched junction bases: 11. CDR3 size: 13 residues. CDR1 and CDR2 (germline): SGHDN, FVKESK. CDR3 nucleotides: TGTGCCAGCAGCCAGGCTGGACTAGGTTTTCGGTTCTTC. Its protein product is CASSQAGLGFRFF.

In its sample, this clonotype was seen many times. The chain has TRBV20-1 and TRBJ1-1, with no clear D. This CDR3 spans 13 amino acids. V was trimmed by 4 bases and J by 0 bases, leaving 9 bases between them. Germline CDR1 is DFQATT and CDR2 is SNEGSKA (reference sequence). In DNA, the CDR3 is TGCAGTGCTAACCAGGCGGTGAACACTGAAGCTTTCTTT. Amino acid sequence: CSANQAVNTEAFF.

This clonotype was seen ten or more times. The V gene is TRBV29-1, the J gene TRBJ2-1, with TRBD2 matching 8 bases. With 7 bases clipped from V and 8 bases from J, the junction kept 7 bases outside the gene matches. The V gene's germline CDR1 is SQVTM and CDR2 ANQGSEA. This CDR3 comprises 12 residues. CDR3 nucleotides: TGCAGCGCCCCGGGACTAGTGGATGAGCAGTTCTTC. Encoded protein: CSAPGLVDEQFF.

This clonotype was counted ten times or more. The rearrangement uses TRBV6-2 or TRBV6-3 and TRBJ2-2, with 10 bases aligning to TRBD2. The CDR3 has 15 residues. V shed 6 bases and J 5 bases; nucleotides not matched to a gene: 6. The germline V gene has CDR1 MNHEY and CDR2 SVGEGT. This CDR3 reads CASSQAGGPTGELFF. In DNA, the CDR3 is TGTGCCAGCAGCCAAGCGGGAGGGCCGACCGGGGAGCTGTTTTTT.

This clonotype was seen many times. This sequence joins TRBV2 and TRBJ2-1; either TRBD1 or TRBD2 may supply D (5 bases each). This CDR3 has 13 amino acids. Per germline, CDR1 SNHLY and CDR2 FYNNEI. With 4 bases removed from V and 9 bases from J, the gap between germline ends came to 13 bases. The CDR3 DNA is TGTGCCAGCAGTGCTCTAGCTCAGGGTGAGCAGTTCTTC. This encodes CASSALAQGEQFF. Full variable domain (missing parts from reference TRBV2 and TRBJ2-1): EPEVTQTPSHQVTQMGQEVILRCVPISNHLYFYWYRQILGQKVEFLVSFYNNEISEKSEIFDDQFSVERPDGSNFTLKIRSTKLEDSAMYFCASSALAQGEQFFGPGTRLTVL.

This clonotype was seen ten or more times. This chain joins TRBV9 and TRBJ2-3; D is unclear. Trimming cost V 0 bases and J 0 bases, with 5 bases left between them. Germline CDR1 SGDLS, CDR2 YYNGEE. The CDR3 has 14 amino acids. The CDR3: CASSVVGSTDTQYF. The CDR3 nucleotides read TGTGCCAGCAGCGTAGTTGGCAGCACAGATACGCAGTATTTT.

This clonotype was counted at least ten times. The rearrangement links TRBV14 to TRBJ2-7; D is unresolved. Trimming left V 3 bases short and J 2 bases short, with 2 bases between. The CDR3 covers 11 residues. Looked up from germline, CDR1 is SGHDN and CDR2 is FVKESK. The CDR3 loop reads CASSHTYEQYF. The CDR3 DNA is TGTGCCAGCAGCCACACCTACGAGCAGTACTTC.

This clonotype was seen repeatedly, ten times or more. For the CDR3, the DNA is TGTGCCAGCAGTAGCTACGGACGGGATGAGCAGTTCTTC. It specifies CASSSYGRDEQFF. The chain couples TRBV12-3 or TRBV12-4 to TRBJ2-1; D is unresolved. CDR3 length: 13 amino acids. V lost 5 bases to trimming and J lost 8 bases, with 13 bases between them.

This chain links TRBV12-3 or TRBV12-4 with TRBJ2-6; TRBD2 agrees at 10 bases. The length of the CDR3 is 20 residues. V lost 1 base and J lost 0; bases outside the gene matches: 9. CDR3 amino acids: CASSLVVVGLAASGANVLTF. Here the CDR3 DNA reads TGTGCCAGCAGTTTAGTGGTGGTTGGACTAGCGGCCTCTGGGGCCAACGTCCTGACTTTC.

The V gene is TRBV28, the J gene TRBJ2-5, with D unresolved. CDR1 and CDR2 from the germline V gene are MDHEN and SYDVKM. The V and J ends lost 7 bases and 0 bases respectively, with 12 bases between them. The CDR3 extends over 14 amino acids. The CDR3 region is CASTLLSYQETQYF. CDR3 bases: TGTGCCAGCACCCTACTTTCGTACCAAGAGACCCAGTACTTC.

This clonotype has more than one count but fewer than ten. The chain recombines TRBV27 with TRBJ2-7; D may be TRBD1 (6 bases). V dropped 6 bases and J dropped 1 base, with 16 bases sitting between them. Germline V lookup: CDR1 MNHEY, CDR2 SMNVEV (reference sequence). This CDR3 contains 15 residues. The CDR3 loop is CASRTRTERSYEQYF. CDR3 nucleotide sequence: TGTGCCAGCAGAACACGGACAGAACGATCCTACGAGCAGTACTTC.

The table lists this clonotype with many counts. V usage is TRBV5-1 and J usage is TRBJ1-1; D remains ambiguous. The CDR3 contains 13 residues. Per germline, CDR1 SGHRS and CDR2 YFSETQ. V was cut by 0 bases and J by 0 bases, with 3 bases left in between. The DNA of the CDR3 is TGCGCCAGCAGCTTGGATGTGAACACTGAAGCTTTCTTT. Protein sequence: CASSLDVNTEAFF.

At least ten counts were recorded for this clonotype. The chain's CDR3 is CASSAGGQGAYLDEQFF. As DNA, the CDR3 is TGCGCCAGCAGCGCCGGGGGACAGGGGGCGTATTTGGATGAGCAGTTCTTC. The chain has TRBV5-1 and TRBJ2-1; 12 nucleotides agree with TRBD1. J lost 8 bases, V lost 4 bases, and 13 bases had no gene match. CDR3 length equals 17 residues. The V gene's germline CDR1 is SGHRS and CDR2 YFSETQ.

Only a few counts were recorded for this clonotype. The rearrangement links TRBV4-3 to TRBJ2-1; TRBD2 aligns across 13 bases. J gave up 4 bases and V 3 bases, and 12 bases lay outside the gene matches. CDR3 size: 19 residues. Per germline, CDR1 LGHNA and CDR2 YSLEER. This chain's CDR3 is CASSQGGLAGESSYNEQFF. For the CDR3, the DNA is TGCGCCAGCAGCCAGGGCGGACTAGCGGGAGAGTCCTCTTACAATGAGCAGTTCTTC.

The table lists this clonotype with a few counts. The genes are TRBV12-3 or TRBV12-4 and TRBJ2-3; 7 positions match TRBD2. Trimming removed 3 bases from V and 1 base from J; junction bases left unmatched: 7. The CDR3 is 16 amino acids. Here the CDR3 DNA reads TGTGCCAGCAGTTTTAGCCCGGGGGGTGGCACAGATACGCAGTATTTT. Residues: CASSFSPGGGTDTQYF.

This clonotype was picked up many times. This chain's CDR3 is CSARSSGNYEQYF. As DNA, the CDR3 is TGCAGTGCTCGCTCCAGCGGGAACTACGAGCAGTACTTC. The genes are TRBV20-1 and TRBJ2-7, with 7 bases fitting TRBD2. V lost 5 bases to trimming and J lost 3 bases; unmatched junction nucleotides: 7. CDR1 and CDR2 (germline): DFQATT, SNEGSKA (reference sequence). CDR3 length equals 13 residues.

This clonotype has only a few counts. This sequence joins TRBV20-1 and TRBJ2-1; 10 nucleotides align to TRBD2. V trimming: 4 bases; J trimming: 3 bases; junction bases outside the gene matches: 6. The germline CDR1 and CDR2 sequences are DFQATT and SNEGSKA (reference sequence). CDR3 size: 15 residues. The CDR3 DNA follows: TGCAGTGCTACACTAGCGGGACAATTCTACAATGAGCAGTTCTTC. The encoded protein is CSATLAGQFYNEQFF.

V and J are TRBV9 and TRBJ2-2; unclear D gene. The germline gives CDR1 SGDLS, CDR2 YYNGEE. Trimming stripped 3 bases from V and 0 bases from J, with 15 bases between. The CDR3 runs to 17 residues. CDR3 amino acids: CASSASGGLTNTGELFF. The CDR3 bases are TGTGCCAGCAGCGCCTCCGGTGGGTTGACGAACACCGGGGAGCTGTTTTTT.

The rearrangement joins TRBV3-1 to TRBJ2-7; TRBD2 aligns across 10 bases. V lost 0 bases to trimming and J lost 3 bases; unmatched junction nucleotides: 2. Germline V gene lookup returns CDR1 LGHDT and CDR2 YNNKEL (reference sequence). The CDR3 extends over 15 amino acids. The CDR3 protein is CASSQDSSGGYEQYF. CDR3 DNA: TGTGCCAGCAGCCAAGATTCTAGCGGGGGCTACGAGCAGTACTTC.

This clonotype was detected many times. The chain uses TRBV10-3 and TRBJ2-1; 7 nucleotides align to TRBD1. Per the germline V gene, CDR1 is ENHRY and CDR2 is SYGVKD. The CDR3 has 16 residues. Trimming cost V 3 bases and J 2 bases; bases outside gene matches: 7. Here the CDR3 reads CAISDPRQGTYNEQFF. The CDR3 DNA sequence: TGTGCCATCAGTGACCCGCGACAGGGCACCTACAATGAGCAGTTCTTC.

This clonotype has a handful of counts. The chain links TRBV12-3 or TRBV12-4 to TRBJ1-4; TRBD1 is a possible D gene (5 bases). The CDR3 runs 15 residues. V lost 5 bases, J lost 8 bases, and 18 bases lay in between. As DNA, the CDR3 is TGTGCCAGCAGTAATCGCCGGGACCTGAGGGAAAAACTGTTTTTT. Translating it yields CASSNRRDLREKLFF.